The T cell receptor beta chain described here comes from a study of shared clonotypes between healthy human individuals. The CDR3 has 16 residues. The germline CDR1 and CDR2 sequences are MNHEY and SMNVEV (reference sequence). V lost 1 base and J 1 base, leaving 11 bases between the germline ends. The naive CD8 population came from CD45RO-negative cells selected for CCR7, without terminally differentiated effector memory CD45RA+ cells. As regards this clone: Its cognate antigen is unknown.

Authors' analysis steps: From ImmunoSEQ came sequences covering only the junction and carrying no quality scores, so filtering differed. Method: immunoSEQ multiplex PCR; TCRdb's copy keeps in-frame clones and lacks some. That table furnishes V, J and clone size, whereas the DNA furnished D and trimming. The sample yields around 1.9 million clones, around 93% seen once. Study-level points and caveats: Naive CD4 clonotypes overlapped across a handful of donors at about 5.3%.

Sequenced input: naive CD8+ T cells from PBMCs. The sequence was collected from a man between 18 and 35 years old in good health. Some clones in this sample may be carry-over from other donors' samples. The chain joins TRBV27 to TRBJ2-1; D possibly matches TRBD1 or TRBD2 (6 bases each). This chain's CDR3 is CASSLWGASSYNEQFF. DNA of the CDR3: TGTGCCAGCAGTTTATGGGGGGCTTCGTCCTACAATGAGCAGTTCTTC.